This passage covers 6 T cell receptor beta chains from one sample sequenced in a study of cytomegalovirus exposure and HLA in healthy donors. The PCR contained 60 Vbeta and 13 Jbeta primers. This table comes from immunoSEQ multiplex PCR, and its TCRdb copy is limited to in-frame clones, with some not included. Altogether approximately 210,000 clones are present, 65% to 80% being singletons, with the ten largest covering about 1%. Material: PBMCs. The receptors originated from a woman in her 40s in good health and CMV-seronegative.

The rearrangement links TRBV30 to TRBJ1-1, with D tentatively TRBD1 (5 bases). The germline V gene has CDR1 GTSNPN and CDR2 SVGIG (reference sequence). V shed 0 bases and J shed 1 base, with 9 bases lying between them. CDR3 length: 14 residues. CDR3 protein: CAWSVLGRNTEAFF. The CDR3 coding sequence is TGTGCCTGGAGTGTATTGGGGCGGAACACTGAAGCTTTCTTT.

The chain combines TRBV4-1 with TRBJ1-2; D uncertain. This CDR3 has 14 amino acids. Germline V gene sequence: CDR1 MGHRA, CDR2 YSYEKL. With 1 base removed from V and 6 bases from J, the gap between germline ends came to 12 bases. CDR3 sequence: CASSQGGYRDGYTF. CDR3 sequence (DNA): TGCGCCAGCAGCCAAGGAGGCTATCGGGATGGCTACACCTTC.

The CDR3 DNA reads TGTGCCAGCAGTTTAACAGGGGGCACTGGAAACACCATATATTTT. Translated: CASSLTGGTGNTIYF. V usage is TRBV27 and J usage is TRBJ1-3; the match to TRBD1 covers 9 bases. The junction had 1 base not matched to a gene; V was cut back by 2 bases and J by 2 bases. Germline V gives CDR1 MNHEY, CDR2 SMNVEV (reference sequence). The CDR3 totals 15 residues.

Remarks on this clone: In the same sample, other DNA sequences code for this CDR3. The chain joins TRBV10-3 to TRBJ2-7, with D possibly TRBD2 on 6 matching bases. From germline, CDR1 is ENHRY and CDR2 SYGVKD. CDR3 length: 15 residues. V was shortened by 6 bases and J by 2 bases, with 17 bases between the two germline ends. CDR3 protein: CAIRGKEGLPYEQYF. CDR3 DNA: TGTGCCATCAGGGGCAAGGAGGGGCTTCCCTACGAGCAGTACTTC.

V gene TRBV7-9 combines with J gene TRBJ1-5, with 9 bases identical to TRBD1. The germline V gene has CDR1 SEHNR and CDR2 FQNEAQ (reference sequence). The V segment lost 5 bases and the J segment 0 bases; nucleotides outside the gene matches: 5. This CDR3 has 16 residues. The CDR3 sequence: CASSAWTGDSNQPQHF. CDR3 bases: TGTGCCAGCAGCGCCTGGACAGGGGATAGCAATCAGCCCCAGCATTTT.

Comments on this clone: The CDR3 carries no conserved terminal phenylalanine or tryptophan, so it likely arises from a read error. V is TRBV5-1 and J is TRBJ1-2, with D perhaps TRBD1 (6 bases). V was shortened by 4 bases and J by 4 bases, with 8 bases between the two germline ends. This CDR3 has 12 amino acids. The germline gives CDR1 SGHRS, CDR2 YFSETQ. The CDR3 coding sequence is TGCGCCAGCAGCGTGGACAGCTATGGCTACACCGTC. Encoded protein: CASSVDSYGYTV.